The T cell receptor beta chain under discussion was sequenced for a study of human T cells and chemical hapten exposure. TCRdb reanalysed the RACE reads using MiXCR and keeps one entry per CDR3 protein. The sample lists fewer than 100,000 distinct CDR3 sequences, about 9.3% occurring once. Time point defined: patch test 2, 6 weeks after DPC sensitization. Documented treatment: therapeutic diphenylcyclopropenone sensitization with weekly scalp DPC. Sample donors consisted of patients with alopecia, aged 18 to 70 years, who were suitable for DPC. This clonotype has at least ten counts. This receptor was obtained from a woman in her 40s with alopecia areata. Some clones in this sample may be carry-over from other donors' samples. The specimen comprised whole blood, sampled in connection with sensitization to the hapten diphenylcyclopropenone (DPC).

The CDR3 region has the DNA TGTGCCATCAGTGCTACCAACGGGGACAGCTACGAGCAGTACTTC. This codes for CAISATNGDSYEQYF. The chain combines TRBV10-3 with TRBJ2-7; 7 positions match TRBD1. Germline V gene sequence: CDR1 ENHRY, CDR2 SYGVKD. With V trimmed by 4 bases and J by 3 bases, 9 bases remained unmatched. The CDR3 is 15 amino acids.